This is a list of T cell receptor beta chains from one sample in a study of HIV-infected patients and healthy controls. Each CDR3 protein is one row after TCRdb ran MiXCR on the 5' RACE reads. The sample carries 19,000 or so distinct CDR3 sequences, approximately 8.3% recorded once. The material sequenced was blood. The receptors come from an adult in good health. CDR3s include the opening cysteine and the closing phenylalanine or tryptophan. A D gene is named only where the DNA matches it firmly. Not every row has a clone size; where given, it reads once, few, many or a size class.

j_call v_call d_call clone_size cdr3_nt cdr3_aa
TRBJ1-5 TRBV27 . many TGTGCCAGCAGTGCGGACCGATACAATCAGCCCCAGCATTTT CASSADRYNQPQHF
TRBJ2-7 TRBV6-1 . many TGTGCCGGAGGCGTCGGCGAGCAGTACTTC CAGGVGEQYF
TRBJ1-5 TRBV4-1 . many TGCGCCAGCAGCCAAGAAGTTTACGCTAGCAATCAGCCCCAGCATTTT CASSQEVYASNQPQHF
TRBJ2-7 TRBV19 TRBD1 . TGTGCCAGTAGTAGACGGGACAGGCTCGGGTACGAGCAGTACTTC CASSRRDRLGYEQYF
TRBJ1-1 TRBV3-1 . once TGTGCCAGCAGCCAACGAGGCCAGGGGAACACTGAAGCTTTCTTT CASSQRGQGNTEAFF
TRBJ2-1 TRBV4-1 TRBD1 many TGCGCCAGCAGCGCAGGGACAGTTTCCTACAATGAGCAGTTCTTC CASSAGTVSYNEQFF
TRBJ1-1 TRBV6-5 . . TGTGCCAGCAGTTCACAGAGACTGGGATCGGCTTTCTTT CASSSQRLGSAFF
TRBJ2-1 TRBV12-3/TRBV12-4 TRBD1 many TGTGCCAGCAGACAGGGGAGCTCCTACAATGAGCAGTTCTTC CASRQGSSYNEQFF
TRBJ2-5 TRBV5-5 . many TGTGCCAGCAGCTTGGAGGGCAACGTGGAGACCCAGTACTTC CASSLEGNVETQYF
TRBJ2-7 TRBV18 TRBD1 many TGTGCCAGCTCACCGTCATACGGACAGGGTTTTATCTACGAGCAGTACTTC CASSPSYGQGFIYEQYF
TRBJ2-7 TRBV20-1 TRBD2 many TGCAGTGCTACCGCCTCTAGCGGGAGTCTTCGTCCCCCCTACGAGCAGTACTTC CSATASSGSLRPPYEQYF
TRBJ1-1 TRBV28 . few TGTGCCAGCGCCCGTCCGGGGGCAAAACCTGAAGCTTTCTTT CASARPGAKPEAFF
TRBJ2-4 TRBV6-1 . medium-sized TGTGCCAGCAGGGGGTTAGCCAAAAACATTCAGTACTTC CASRGLAKNIQYF
TRBJ1-1 TRBV5-1 . many TGCGCCAGCAGCTCCCGAGGGGATAACACTGAAGCTTTCTTT CASSSRGDNTEAFF
TRBJ2-5 TRBV25-1 . many TGTGCCAGCAGTCCCAAGAGGGAAGAGACCCAGTACTTC CASSPKREETQYF
TRBJ2-7 TRBV5-6 TRBD1 . TGTGCCAGCAGCGCCGAAAGGACAGGGGGCGACGAGCAGTACTTC CASSAERTGGDEQYF
TRBJ2-1 TRBV19 TRBD2 many TGTGCCAGTAGTAAAGCGCGGGAGAGGAAGTTCTTC CASSKARERKFF
TRBJ1-5 TRBV3-1 . many TGTGCCAGCAGCCAAGAAGCAGGTTCCAATCAGCCCCAGCATTTT CASSQEAGSNQPQHF
TRBJ2-7 TRBV5-4 . many TGTGCCAGCAGCTTGGCCACTCAGCAAGGGAACGAGCAGTACTTC CASSLATQQGNEQYF
TRBJ2-3 TRBV24-1 TRBD2 many TGTGCCACCTCGACTAGCGGGAGGGCCCTCGGCACAGATACGCAGTATTTT CATSTSGRALGTDTQYF
TRBJ2-3 TRBV3-1 . . TGTGCCAGCAGCCCACCCTGGGGGACATTGAGCACAGATACGCAGTATTTT CASSPPWGTLSTDTQYF
TRBJ1-4 TRBV28 . medium-sized TGTGCCAGCAGTCCGACAGCCCTTAATGAAAAACTGTTTTTT CASSPTALNEKLFF
TRBJ2-5 TRBV18 . many TGTGCCAGCTCACCGGACGGTCGCCAAGAGACCCAGTACTTC CASSPDGRQETQYF
TRBJ2-5 TRBV28 . many TGTGCCAGCAGTTTTAATGGAGTAAAACGGCTTCAAGAGACCCAGTACTTC CASSFNGVKRLQETQYF
TRBJ2-5 TRBV5-6 . many TGTGCCAGCAGCCCTGGGAGAACCCTAATCGAGACCCAGTACTTC CASSPGRTLIETQYF
TRBJ2-5 TRBV18 . many TGTGCCAGCTCACTACAGGGCAGACAAGAGACCCAGTACTTC CASSLQGRQETQYF
TRBJ2-2 TRBV25-1 TRBD2 . TGTGCCAGCAGTCCCGGGACTAGCGCCAACACCGGGGAGCTGTTTTTT CASSPGTSANTGELFF
TRBJ2-7 TRBV10-2 . many TGCGCCAGCAGTGACCCAGGGGCCCTTGAGCAGTACTTC CASSDPGALEQYF
TRBJ2-5 TRBV25-1 . many TGTGCCAGCAGTGGAGTCGGAGAGACCCAGTACTTC CASSGVGETQYF
TRBJ2-7 TRBV5-1 . many TGCGCCAGCAGCTTGGTGGGCAGGGTGTGGGACGAGCAGTACTTC CASSLVGRVWDEQYF
TRBJ1-2 TRBV28 . many TGTGCCAGCTCAGACAGCTTCATCTACACCTTC CASSDSFIYTF
TRBJ2-7 TRBV7-8 . many TGTGCCAGCAGCTTAGCAGCAGTCTCCTACGAGCAGTACTTC CASSLAAVSYEQYF
TRBJ1-2 TRBV6-2/TRBV6-3 TRBD1 many TGTGCCAGCAGCCCCGGGACAGGCCGCTATGGCTACACCTTC CASSPGTGRYGYTF
TRBJ2-2 TRBV18 . . TGTGCCAGCTCACTGGGAGCCGGGGAGCTGTTTTTT CASSLGAGELFF
TRBJ2-2 TRBV7-9 . . TGTGCCAGCAGCTTAGCTCGCGACAGGCCCCACACCGGGGAGCTGTTTTTT CASSLARDRPHTGELFF
TRBJ2-7 TRBV20-1 TRBD2 few TGCAGTGCTAGGGGCCCGGGACTACCCATGGGGGAGCAGTACTTC CSARGPGLPMGEQYF
TRBJ2-1 TRBV20-1 . many TGCAGTGCTAGAGACCTAAGGGTCTACAATGAGCAGTTCTTC CSARDLRVYNEQFF
TRBJ2-1 TRBV12-3/TRBV12-4 . few TGTGCCAGCAGTTTCAGCGGGCCCTACAATGAGCAGTTCTTC CASSFSGPYNEQFF
TRBJ2-1 TRBV7-9 . few TGTGCCAGCAGCTTAGAAGCCCAGCCGGGGAACAATGAGCAGTTCTTC CASSLEAQPGNNEQFF
TRBJ2-3 TRBV11-2 TRBD2 many TGTGCCAGCAGCTTACTAGCGGGAGGCACAGATACGCAGTATTTT CASSLLAGGTDTQYF
TRBJ2-7 TRBV7-9 . many TGTGCCAGCAGCTCAGGCCTCTACGAGCAGTACTTC CASSSGLYEQYF
TRBJ2-1 TRBV5-6 TRBD2 . TGTGCCAGCAGCGGGGGGGACCCAAAGTACAATGAGCAGTTCTTC CASSGGDPKYNEQFF